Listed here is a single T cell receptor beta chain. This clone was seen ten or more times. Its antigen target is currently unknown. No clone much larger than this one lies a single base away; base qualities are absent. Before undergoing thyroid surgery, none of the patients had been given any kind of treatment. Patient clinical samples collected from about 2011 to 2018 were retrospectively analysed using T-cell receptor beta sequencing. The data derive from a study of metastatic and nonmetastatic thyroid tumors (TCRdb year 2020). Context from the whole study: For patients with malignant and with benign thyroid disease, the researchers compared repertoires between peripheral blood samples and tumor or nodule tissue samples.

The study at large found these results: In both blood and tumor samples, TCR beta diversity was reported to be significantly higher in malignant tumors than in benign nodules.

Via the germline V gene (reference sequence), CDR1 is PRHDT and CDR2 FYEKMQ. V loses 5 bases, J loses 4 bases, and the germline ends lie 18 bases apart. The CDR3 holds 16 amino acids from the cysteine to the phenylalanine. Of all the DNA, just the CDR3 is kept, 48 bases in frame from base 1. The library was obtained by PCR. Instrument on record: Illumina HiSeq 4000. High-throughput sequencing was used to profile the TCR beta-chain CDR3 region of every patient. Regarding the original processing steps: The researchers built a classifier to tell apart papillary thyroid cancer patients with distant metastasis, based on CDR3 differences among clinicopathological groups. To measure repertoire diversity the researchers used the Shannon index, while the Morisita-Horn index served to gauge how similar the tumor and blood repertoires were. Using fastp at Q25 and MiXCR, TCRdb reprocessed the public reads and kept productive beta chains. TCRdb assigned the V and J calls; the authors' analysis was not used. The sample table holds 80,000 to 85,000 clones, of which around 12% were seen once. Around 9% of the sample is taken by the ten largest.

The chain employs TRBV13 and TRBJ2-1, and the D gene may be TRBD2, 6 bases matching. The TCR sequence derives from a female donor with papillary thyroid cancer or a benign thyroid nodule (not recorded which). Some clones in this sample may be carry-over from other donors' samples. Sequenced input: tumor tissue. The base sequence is TGTGCCAGCAGCCCACGGGACTCCGTACTTTACAATGAGCAGTTCTTC. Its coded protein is CASSPRDSVLYNEQFF.